This TCR beta chain was retrieved from a study of neurological immune-mediated disorders. In its sample, this clonotype was seen many times. Its antigen is undetermined. The CDR3 covers 15 residues. Trimming pared 4 bases from V and 0 bases from J, leaving 12 bases between. Germline assignment: CDR1 SQVTM and CDR2 ANQGSEA. Synthesis of cDNA used 5'RACE (with 10-nucleotide random UMIs). TCRdb re-derived calls from the 5' RACE reads in MiXCR, one entry per CDR3 protein. The table shows about 80,000 distinct CDR3 sequences, with around 6% occurring only once. Study-level results: One related-CDR3 cluster, found by phylogenetic grouping, held repertoires of 18 of 34 multiple sclerosis patients and is a possible signature.

Time point here: longitudinal time-point 2. The unsorted libraries originated from 2 million PBMCs that had been stored at -80 C. The source is a woman aged 55-70 years with multiple sclerosis. This chain uses TRBV29-1 with TRBJ2-2; D unresolved. The sequenced sample consisted of PBMCs. This CDR3 is CSVGEPSPNTGELFF. For the CDR3, the DNA is TGCAGCGTTGGAGAACCCTCCCCGAACACCGGGGAGCTGTTTTTT.